These 29 T cell receptor beta chains were all obtained from the same sample, sequenced in a study of blood T cell repertoires in COVID-19 (dated by TCRdb to the early 2020s). Receptor amplification or capture employed the immunoSEQ multiplex PCR assay. TCRdb's version of the immuneACCESS table is confined to in-frame rearrangements and falls short of the full clone set. An unresolved V gene accounts for under half of the shortfall where checked; the remainder is of unknown origin. A total of fewer than 250,000 clones appear in this sample, around 84% of them only once. The leading ten clones occupy approximately 3% of the sample. Sequenced: PBMCs or T cells enriched from blood (not recorded which). The receptors were sampled from a woman aged 30 to 39 who had recovered from COVID-19.

This chain joins TRBV29-1 and TRBJ2-5; the D is unclear. V was clipped by 2 bases and J by 9 bases, with 10 bases between them. From germline, CDR1 is SQVTM and CDR2 ANQGSEA. The CDR3 loop spans 11 amino acids. CDR3 protein: CSVELPQAQYF. The CDR3 DNA is TGCAGCGTTGAACTCCCCCAGGCCCAGTACTTC.

The chain combines TRBV28 with TRBJ2-2; tentative D call: TRBD1 (6 bases). Trimming removed 4 bases at V and 0 bases at J, with 15 bases between. In germline, CDR1 is MDHEN, CDR2 SYDVKM. This CDR3 has 17 residues. CDR3 residues: CASSYPQRTANTGELFF. Written as DNA, the CDR3 is TGTGCCAGCAGTTACCCCCAGCGGACAGCGAACACCGGGGAGCTGTTTTTT.

The chain recombines TRBV7-9 with TRBJ2-1; the match to TRBD2 covers 11 bases. The germline V gene has CDR1 SEHNR and CDR2 FQNEAQ (reference sequence). The CDR3 covers 15 residues. V lost 5 bases and J lost 7; bases outside the gene matches: 7. CDR3 coding DNA: TGTGCCAGCAGCGCCCGGACTAGCGGGTGGAATGAGCAGTTCTTC. Protein: CASSARTSGWNEQFF.

V and J are TRBV6-5 and TRBJ1-2; TRBD1 is a possible D gene (5 bases). The V end lost 2 bases, the J end lost 8 bases, and 12 bases lay between the germline ends. Germline values: CDR1 MNHEY, CDR2 SVGAGI. The CDR3 consists of 13 residues. CDR3 bases: TGTGCCAGCAGTTACGGCAGGGTCGCCGGCTACACCTTC. It translates to CASSYGRVAGYTF.

This sequence joins TRBV9 and TRBJ2-1, with 7 bases fitting TRBD2. The CDR3 consists of 20 residues. From germline, CDR1 is SGDLS and CDR2 YYNGEE. Germline trimming cut 0 bases from V and 0 bases from J; bases unmatched to any gene: 15. The CDR3 DNA reads as TGTGCCAGCAGCGTAGCGAAAGGGACTACTATGCTTCTCTCCTACAATGAGCAGTTCTTC. As protein: CASSVAKGTTMLLSYNEQFF. The full variable domain, rest sourced from reference TRBV9 and TRBJ2-1, is DSGVTQTPKHLITATGQRVTLRCSPRSGDLSVYWYQQSLDQGLQFLIQYYNGEERAKGNILERFSAQQFPDLHSELNLSSLELGDSALYFCASSVAKGTTMLLSYNEQFFGPGTRLTVL.

This rearrangement joins TRBV12-3 or TRBV12-4 to TRBJ2-3, with D tentatively TRBD2 (5 bases). V was shortened by 0 bases and J by 4 bases, with 5 bases between the two germline ends. The CDR3 has 13 amino acids. The CDR3: CASSLAGADTQYF. The CDR3 DNA follows: TGTGCCAGCAGTTTAGCGGGAGCAGATACGCAGTATTTT.

The chain employs TRBV5-5 and TRBJ1-2; TRBD1 matches 11 bases. V gave up 3 bases and J gave up 8 bases; unmatched junction bases: 9. CDR1 is SGHKS, CDR2 YYEKEE, per germline (reference sequence). This CDR3 spans 15 amino acids. The CDR3 loop reads CASSSGTGGSVGYTF. DNA of the CDR3: TGTGCCAGCAGCTCTGGGACAGGGGGAAGTGTCGGCTACACCTTC. Together with reference TRBV5-5 and TRBJ1-2, the CDR3 gives the full variable domain: DAGVTQSPTHLIKTRGQQVTLRCSPISGHKSVSWYQQVLGQGPQFIFQYYEKEERGRGNFPDRFSARQFPNYSSELNVNALLLGDSALYLCASSSGTGGSVGYTFGSGTRLTVV.

This chain connects TRBV5-1 to TRBJ2-1; TRBD1 aligns across 7 bases. Germline V gene sequence: CDR1 SGHRS, CDR2 YFSETQ. V was pared by 0 bases and J by 2 bases, with 2 bases of the junction left unmatched. The CDR3 loop spans 15 amino acids. CDR3 residues: CASSLEGTAYNEQFF. Here the CDR3 DNA reads TGCGCCAGCAGCTTGGAGGGGACAGCCTACAATGAGCAGTTCTTC.

J is TRBJ1-2 and V is TRBV7-9; 9 positions agree with TRBD1. In germline, CDR1 is SEHNR, CDR2 FQNEAQ (reference sequence). V gave up 4 bases and J gave up 4 bases; unmatched junction bases: 7. The CDR3 covers 15 residues. CDR3: CASSSPGTGSYGYTF. Written as DNA, the CDR3 is TGTGCCAGCAGCTCCCCTGGGACAGGGTCCTATGGCTACACCTTC.

V usage is TRBV5-1 and J usage is TRBJ2-5; 10 bases are a match to TRBD1. The V gene's germline CDR1 is SGHRS and CDR2 YFSETQ. Trimming took 4 bases from V and 2 from J; bases not matched to a gene: 11. The CDR3 consists of 17 residues. CDR3 nucleotide sequence: TGCGCCAGCAGCCCTGACAGGGGGCTAGGGGGGCAAGAGACCCAGTACTTC. Translation: CASSPDRGLGGQETQYF.

J is TRBJ1-3 and V is TRBV28; D possibly corresponds to TRBD1 (6 bases). Trimming took off 6 bases at V and 0 bases at J, with 18 bases between the two ends. Germline V gives CDR1 MDHEN, CDR2 SYDVKM. The CDR3 consists of 17 residues. Written as DNA, the CDR3 is TGTGCCAGCAGCGCCGGGGGGGGCCTCCTCTCTGGAAACACCATATATTTT. Its protein product is CASSAGGGLLSGNTIYF.

The chain has TRBV5-1 and TRBJ1-2, with D perhaps TRBD1 (5 bases). The germline V gene encodes CDR1 SGHRS and CDR2 YFSETQ. There are 14 residues in the CDR3. V dropped 1 base and J dropped 6 bases, with 13 bases sitting between them. CDR3: CASSLFGGVDGYTF. Here the CDR3 DNA reads TGCGCCAGCAGCTTGTTCGGGGGAGTGGATGGCTACACCTTC.

The chain combines TRBV2 with TRBJ2-5; unclear D gene. V was cut by 0 bases and J by 0 bases, with 8 bases left in between. The CDR3 sequence is 15 residues long. Germline assignment: CDR1 SNHLY and CDR2 FYNNEI. This CDR3 is CASSEASPYQETQYF. CDR3 bases: TGTGCCAGCAGTGAAGCGAGCCCGTACCAAGAGACCCAGTACTTC.

The table lists this clone with a count of one. The rearrangement uses TRBV14 and TRBJ2-4, with a tentative D call TRBD2 (6 bases). Germline lookup yields CDR1 SGHDN and CDR2 FVKESK. The CDR3 is 16 residues long. Trimming took off 1 base at V and 2 bases at J, with 12 bases between the two ends. CDR3 DNA sequence: TGTGCCAGCAGCCAAGGAAGGCGGGAATCCAAAAACATTCAGTACTTC. Its translation: CASSQGRRESKNIQYF.

This rearrangement joins TRBV5-6 to TRBJ2-3, with 16 bases matching TRBD2. Germline values: CDR1 SGHDT, CDR2 YYEEEE. There are 17 residues in the CDR3. J was trimmed by 5 bases and V by 4 bases; bases with no gene match: 7. The DNA for the CDR3 is TGTGCCAGCAGCCTTATGGGACTAGCGGGAGGGAAAGATACGCAGTATTTT. It translates to CASSLMGLAGGKDTQYF.

V is TRBV27 and J is TRBJ2-7, with 7 bases identical to TRBD1. V gave up 0 bases and J gave up 2 bases; unmatched junction bases: 7. Germline V lookup: CDR1 MNHEY, CDR2 SMNVEV (reference sequence). The CDR3 length is 16 residues. The CDR3 protein is CASSLSMGQPPYEQYF. The CDR3 bases are TGTGCCAGCAGTTTATCGATGGGACAGCCCCCCTACGAGCAGTACTTC.

The rearrangement links TRBV6-1 to TRBJ2-1, with TRBD2 matching over 7 bases. The germline V gene has CDR1 MNHNS and CDR2 SASEGT. The V segment lost 2 bases and the J segment 2 bases; nucleotides outside the gene matches: 0. The CDR3 totals 14 residues. This chain's CDR3 is CASSELAAYNEQFF. CDR3 DNA sequence: TGTGCCAGCAGTGAACTAGCGGCCTACAATGAGCAGTTCTTC.

J is TRBJ2-5 and V is TRBV7-2, with 9 bases fitting TRBD2. With 0 bases clipped from V and 4 bases from J, the junction kept 9 bases outside the gene matches. Germline values: CDR1 SGHTA, CDR2 FQGNSA. The CDR3 has 17 amino acids. CDR3 coding DNA: TGTGCCAGCAGCTTAGCGCGTGGCGGGGGGGCCTTAGAGACCCAGTACTTC. It is translated as CASSLARGGGALETQYF.

This clone was observed a few times. The chain links TRBV30 to TRBJ1-2, with D possibly matching TRBD1 (5 bases). Trimming took off 0 bases at V and 7 bases at J, with 12 bases between the two ends. CDR1 is GTSNPN and CDR2 is SVGIG in the germline V gene (reference sequence). This CDR3 has 13 residues. The CDR3 nucleotides read TGTGCCTGGAGTGTACACCCCAGGGTTGGCTACACCTTC. This translates into CAWSVHPRVGYTF.

The rearrangement uses TRBV10-3 and TRBJ1-4; 9 nucleotides agree with TRBD1. V was clipped by 6 bases and J by 10 bases; unmatched bases: 21. The CDR3 is 18 amino acids. Germline V gene lookup returns CDR1 ENHRY and CDR2 SYGVKD. CDR3 in DNA: TGTGCCATCAGCCCTGGGTACGAAACAGGGGGCGTATTCGGAAAACTGTTTTTT. It is translated as CAISPGYETGGVFGKLFF.

The gene calls are TRBV27 and TRBJ2-3; D may be TRBD2 (7 bases). The germline V gene has CDR1 MNHEY and CDR2 SMNVEV (reference sequence). The CDR3 is 17 residues long. With 1 base removed from V and 4 bases from J, the gap between germline ends came to 18 bases. In DNA, the CDR3 is TGTGCCAGCAGTTTATTGGCAGCGGGAAGGGGGGCAGATACGCAGTATTTT. This encodes CASSLLAAGRGADTQYF.

V usage is TRBV27 and J usage is TRBJ1-5; 9 nucleotides match TRBD1. This CDR3 is 15 amino acids long. Trimming cost V 7 bases and J 10 bases; bases outside gene matches: 14. Germline V gives CDR1 MNHEY, CDR2 SMNVEV (reference sequence). Here the CDR3 DNA reads TGTGCCAGCAAACCGGGACAGGGAGGGGTAGGACCCCAGCATTTT. Translated: CASKPGQGGVGPQHF.

The CDR3 loop is CATRDRGLNSPLHF. The CDR3 DNA is TGTGCCACCAGAGACAGGGGGCTTAATTCACCCCTCCACTTT. V and J are TRBV15 and TRBJ1-6; TRBD1 aligns across 10 bases. The V segment lost 6 bases and the J segment 6 bases; nucleotides outside the gene matches: 2. Germline loops: CDR1 LNHNV, CDR2 YYDKDF (reference sequence). CDR3 length: 14 amino acids.

V usage is TRBV6-1 and J usage is TRBJ1-1; 9 positions agree with TRBD1. This CDR3 is 15 amino acids long. J was trimmed by 1 base and V by 2 bases; bases with no gene match: 2. CDR1 and CDR2 from the germline V gene are MNHNS and SASEGT. In nucleotides, the CDR3 is TGTGCCAGCAGTGAACCGGGACAGGGGAACACTGAAGCTTTCTTT. As protein: CASSEPGQGNTEAFF.

The chain combines TRBV7-6 with TRBJ2-1; 13 bases map to TRBD2. V was clipped by 5 bases and J by 5 bases; unmatched bases: 15. CDR3 length: 19 residues. Germline lookup yields CDR1 SGHVS and CDR2 FNYEAQ. In DNA, the CDR3 is TGTGCCAGCAGCGCCTCCGGGACTAGCGGGACCCGAGTAAACAATGAGCAGTTCTTC. Protein sequence: CASSASGTSGTRVNNEQFF.

The V call is TRBV5-1, the J call TRBJ1-2; 7 nucleotides line up with TRBD1. CDR1 is SGHRS, CDR2 YFSETQ, per germline. This CDR3 region has 15 residues. J gave up 7 bases and V 2 bases, and 11 bases lay outside the gene matches. This CDR3 reads CASSFEHRGWGGYTF. The CDR3, as DNA: TGCGCCAGCAGCTTCGAACACAGGGGCTGGGGTGGCTACACCTTC.

Here the CDR3 reads CSASISFAGSPLHF. The CDR3, as DNA: TGCAGTGCTAGTATTTCATTCGCGGGGTCACCCCTCCACTTT. The chain has TRBV20-1 and TRBJ1-6, with D unresolved. The V gene's germline CDR1 is DFQATT and CDR2 SNEGSKA (reference sequence). CDR3 length: 14 amino acids. The V end lost 3 bases, the J end lost 10 bases, and 16 bases lay between the germline ends.

This clone came up once. The rearrangement joins TRBV7-2 to TRBJ1-4; perhaps TRBD1 as D (6 bases). Germline CDR1 is SGHTA and CDR2 is FQGNSA. The CDR3 loop spans 16 amino acids. V was pared by 4 bases and J by 7 bases, with 19 bases between. CDR3 in amino acids: CASSSRPGQGFEKLFF. Here the CDR3 DNA reads TGTGCCAGCAGCTCTAGGCCGGGGCAGGGGTTTGAAAAACTGTTTTTT.

This chain joins TRBV18 and TRBJ2-7, with 8 bases lining up with TRBD1. The junction had 6 bases not matched to a gene; V was cut back by 6 bases and J by 5 bases. Germline lookup yields CDR1 KGHSH and CDR2 LQKENI. The CDR3 is 13 amino acids. CDR3 region: CASSLGQGDEQYF. Here the CDR3 DNA reads TGTGCCAGCTCTCTTGGACAGGGTGACGAGCAGTACTTC.